This T cell receptor beta chain was identified during a study of blood T cell repertoires in COVID-19. Study as a whole: Material from acute and convalescent COVID-19 was sourced from the United States, Italy and Spain. PBMCs, B-cell-depleted T cells, or T cells were the source of the cDNA or gDNA that made up the material.

Germline values: CDR1 GTSNPN, CDR2 SVGIG (reference sequence). V trimming: 3 bases; J trimming: 1 base; junction bases outside the gene matches: 6. The CDR3 contains 15 residues. Under the authors' procedure: Researchers report that nucleated cell counts were estimated from reference gene primer amplification. Sequencing was performed with immunoSEQ multiplex PCR; in TCRdb, only in-frame clones are kept and a portion is missing. V and J calls and clone size are given by that table; D and trimming were obtained from the DNA. The sample lists approximately 230,000 clones; about 85% were seen once. This clone was seen a single time.

This receptor was identified in a man younger than 35 with active or convalescent COVID-19. This rearrangement joins TRBV30 to TRBJ1-3; 7 bases are shared with TRBD1. Sequencing used peripheral blood. This CDR3 reads CAWRRQGRSGNTIYF. CDR3 in DNA: TGTGCCTGGAGGAGACAGGGACGATCTGGAAACACCATATATTTT.